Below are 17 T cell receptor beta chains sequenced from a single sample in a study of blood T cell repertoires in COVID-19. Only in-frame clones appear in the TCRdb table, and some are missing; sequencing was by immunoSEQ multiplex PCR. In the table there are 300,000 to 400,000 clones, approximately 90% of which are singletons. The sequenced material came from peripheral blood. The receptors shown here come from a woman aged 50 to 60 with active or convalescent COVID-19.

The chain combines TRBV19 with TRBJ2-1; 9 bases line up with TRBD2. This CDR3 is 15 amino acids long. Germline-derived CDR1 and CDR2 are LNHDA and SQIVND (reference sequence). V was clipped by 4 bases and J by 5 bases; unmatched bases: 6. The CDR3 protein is CASSKRGVTNNEQFF. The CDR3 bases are TGTGCCAGTAGTAAGCGGGGGGTTACGAACAATGAGCAGTTCTTC. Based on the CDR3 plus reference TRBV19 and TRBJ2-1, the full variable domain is DGGITQSPKYLFRKEGQNVTLSCEQNLNHDAMYWYRQDPGQGLRLIYYSQIVNDFQKGDIAEGYSVSREKKESFPLTVTSAQKNPTAFYLCASSKRGVTNNEQFFGPGTRLTVL.

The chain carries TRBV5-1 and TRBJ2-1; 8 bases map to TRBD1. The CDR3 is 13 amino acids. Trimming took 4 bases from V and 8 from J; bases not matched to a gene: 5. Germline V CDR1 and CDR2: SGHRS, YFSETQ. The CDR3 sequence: CASSTLQGDEQFF. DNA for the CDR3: TGCGCCAGCAGCACCCTACAGGGGGATGAGCAGTTCTTC.

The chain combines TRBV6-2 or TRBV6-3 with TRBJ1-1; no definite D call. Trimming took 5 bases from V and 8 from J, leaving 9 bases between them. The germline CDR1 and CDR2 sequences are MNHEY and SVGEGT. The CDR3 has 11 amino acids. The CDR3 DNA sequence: TGTGCCAGCAGTACCGGGATCGAAGCTTTCTTT. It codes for CASSTGIEAFF.

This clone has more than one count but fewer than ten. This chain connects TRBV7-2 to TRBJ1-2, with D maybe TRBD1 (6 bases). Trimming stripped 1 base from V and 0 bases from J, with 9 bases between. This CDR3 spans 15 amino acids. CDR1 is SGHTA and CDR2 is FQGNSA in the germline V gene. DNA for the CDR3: TGTGCCAGCAGCTTAGTACAGGGAGCTAACTATGGCTACACCTTC. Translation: CASSLVQGANYGYTF.

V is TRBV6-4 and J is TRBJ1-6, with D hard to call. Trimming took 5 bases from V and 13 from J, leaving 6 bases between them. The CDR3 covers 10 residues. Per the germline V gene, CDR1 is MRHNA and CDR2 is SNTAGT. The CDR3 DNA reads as TGTGCCAGCAGTTTCCCGCCCCTCCACTTT. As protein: CASSFPPLHF.

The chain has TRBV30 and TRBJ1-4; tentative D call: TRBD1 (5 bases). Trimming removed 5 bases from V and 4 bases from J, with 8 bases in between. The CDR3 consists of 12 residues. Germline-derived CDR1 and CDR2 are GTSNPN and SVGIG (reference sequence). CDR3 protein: CAWDSVNEKLFF. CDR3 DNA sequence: TGTGCCTGGGACAGTGTTAATGAAAAACTGTTTTTT.

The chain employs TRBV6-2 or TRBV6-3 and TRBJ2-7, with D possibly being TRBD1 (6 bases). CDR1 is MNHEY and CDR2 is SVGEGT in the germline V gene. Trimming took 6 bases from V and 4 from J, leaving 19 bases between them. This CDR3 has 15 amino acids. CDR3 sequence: CASSPFQGMRYEQYF. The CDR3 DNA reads TGTGCCAGCAGCCCCTTTCAGGGGATGCGGTACGAGCAGTACTTC.

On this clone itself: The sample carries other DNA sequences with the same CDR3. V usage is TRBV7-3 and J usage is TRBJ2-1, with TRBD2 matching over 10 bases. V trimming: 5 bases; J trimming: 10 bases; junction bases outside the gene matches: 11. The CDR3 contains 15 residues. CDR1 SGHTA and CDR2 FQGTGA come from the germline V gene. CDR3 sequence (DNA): TGTGCCAGCAGCCCACGGACTAGCGGCATAATCGAGCAGTTCTTC. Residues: CASSPRTSGIIEQFF.

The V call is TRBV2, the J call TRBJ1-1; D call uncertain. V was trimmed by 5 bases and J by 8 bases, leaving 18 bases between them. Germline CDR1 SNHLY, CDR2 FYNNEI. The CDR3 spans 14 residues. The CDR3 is CASSRQQTLSEAFF. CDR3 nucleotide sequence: TGTGCCAGCAGTCGCCAACAGACCCTCAGCGAAGCTTTCTTT.

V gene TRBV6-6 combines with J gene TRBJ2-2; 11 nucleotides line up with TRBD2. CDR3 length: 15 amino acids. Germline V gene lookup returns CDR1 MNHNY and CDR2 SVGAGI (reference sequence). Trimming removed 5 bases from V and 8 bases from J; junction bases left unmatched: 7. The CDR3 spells CASSPASGGIGELFF. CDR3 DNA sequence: TGTGCCAGCAGTCCCGCTAGCGGGGGGATAGGGGAGCTGTTTTTT.

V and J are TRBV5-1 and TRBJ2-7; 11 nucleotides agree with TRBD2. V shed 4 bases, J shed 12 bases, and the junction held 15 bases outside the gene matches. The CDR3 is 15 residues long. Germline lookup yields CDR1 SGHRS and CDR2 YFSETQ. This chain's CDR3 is CASSQPSGGMPLWYF. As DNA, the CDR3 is TGCGCCAGCAGCCAACCTAGCGGGGGGATGCCACTATGGTACTTC.

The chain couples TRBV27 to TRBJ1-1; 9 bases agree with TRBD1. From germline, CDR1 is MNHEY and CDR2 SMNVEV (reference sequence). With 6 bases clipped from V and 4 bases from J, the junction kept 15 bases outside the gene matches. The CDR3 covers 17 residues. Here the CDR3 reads CASRLSGTGWMSTEAFF. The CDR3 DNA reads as TGTGCCAGCAGACTCTCCGGGACAGGGTGGATGAGCACTGAAGCTTTCTTT.

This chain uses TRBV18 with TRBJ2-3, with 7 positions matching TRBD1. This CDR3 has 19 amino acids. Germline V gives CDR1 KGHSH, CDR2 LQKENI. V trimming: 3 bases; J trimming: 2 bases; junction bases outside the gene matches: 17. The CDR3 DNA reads TGTGCCAGCTCACCTCTTACTTCCGGGACAGTCGGCTTCACAGATACGCAGTATTTT. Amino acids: CASSPLTSGTVGFTDTQYF.

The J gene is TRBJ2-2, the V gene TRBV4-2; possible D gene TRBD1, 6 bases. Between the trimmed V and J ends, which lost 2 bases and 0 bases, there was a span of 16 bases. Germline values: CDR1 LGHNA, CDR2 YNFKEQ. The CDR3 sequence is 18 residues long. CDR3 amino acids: CASSQWFQGTPNTGELFF. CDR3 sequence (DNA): TGTGCCAGCAGCCAATGGTTTCAAGGGACACCGAACACCGGGGAGCTGTTTTTT.

The CDR3 coding sequence is TGTGCCAGCAGCTTAGCGGCCAGCGGGAGCTACAATGAGCAGTTCTTC. This codes for CASSLAASGSYNEQFF. The chain recombines TRBV7-9 with TRBJ2-1, with 8 bases lining up with TRBD2. Germline values: CDR1 SEHNR, CDR2 FQNEAQ (reference sequence). The J segment lost 3 bases and the V segment lost 0 bases, leaving 4 bases of the junction unmatched. The CDR3 length is 16 residues.

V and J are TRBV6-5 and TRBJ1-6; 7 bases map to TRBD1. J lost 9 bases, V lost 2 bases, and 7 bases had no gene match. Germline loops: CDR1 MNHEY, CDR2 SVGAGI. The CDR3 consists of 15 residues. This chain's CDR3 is CASSYGGRGSSPLHF. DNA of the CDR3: TGTGCCAGCAGTTACGGAGGCAGGGGGTCTTCACCCCTCCACTTT.

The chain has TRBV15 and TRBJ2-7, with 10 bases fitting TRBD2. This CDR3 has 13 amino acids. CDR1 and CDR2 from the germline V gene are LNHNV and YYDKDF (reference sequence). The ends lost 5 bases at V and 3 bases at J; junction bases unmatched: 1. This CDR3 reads CATSRTSGYEQYF. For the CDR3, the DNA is TGTGCCACCAGCCGGACTAGCGGCTACGAGCAGTACTTC.